The T cell receptor beta chain described here comes from a study of blood T cell repertoires in COVID-19. Using immunoSEQ multiplex PCR, the repertoire was profiled, and TCRdb retains in-frame clones only, with some absent. Here the sample spans roughly 100,000 clones, 65% to 80% being singletons. This CDR3 region has 12 residues. Germline lookup yields CDR1 MDHEN and CDR2 SYDVKM. V lost 1 base and J lost 9, with 9 bases in between. The TCR sequence derives from a woman in her 70s with acute or convalescent COVID-19. Sequencing was carried out using peripheral blood. This sequence joins TRBV28 and TRBJ1-1; no definite D call. CDR3 DNA sequence: TGTGCCAGCAGTTTATCAGGCCCAAAAGCTTTCTTT. Encoded protein: CASSLSGPKAFF.